This T cell receptor (beta chain) was recovered during a study of sequential checkpoint blockade in melanoma. Data came from immunoSEQ multiplex PCR; TCRdb stores just in-frame clones and leaves some out. The sample records some 40,000 clones, nearly 90% being singletons. The treatment was: randomized to nivolumab then ipilimumab (arm A) or the reverse (arm B). The CDR3 is 12 amino acids. The germline V gene encodes CDR1 SNHLY and CDR2 FYNNEI. The ends were cut back, 7 bases at V and 3 bases at J, with 9 bases in the middle. The sequencing used CD8+ T cells sorted from blood (inferred from file names), collected from a patient given nivolumab and ipilimumab in sequence. V and J are TRBV2 and TRBJ1-2, with D hard to call. The receptor comes from a human donor with melanoma. The CDR3 DNA sequence: TGTGCCAGCACCGGGAACCACTATGGCTACACCTTC. This translates into CASTGNHYGYTF.